One sample yielded the 17 T cell receptor beta chains listed below, sequenced in a study of T cells in Graves' hyperthyroidism and ophthalmopathy. The TCR beta CDR3 regions underwent amplification using RNA transcripts as the source. The HTBI primer set was used in a first-round RT-PCR of the TCR CDR3. A single record per CDR3 protein comes from TCRdb applying MiXCR to the multiplex PCR reads. The sample shows about 610,000 distinct CDR3 sequences, under 60% of them seen only once. What was sequenced was peripheral blood or thyroid tissue (not recorded which). These receptor sequences come from a woman under 30 with Graves' hyperthyroidism.

This chain joins TRBV2 and TRBJ1-4, with unresolved D. The CDR3 spans 13 residues. The germline gives CDR1 SNHLY, CDR2 FYNNEI. V was clipped by 8 bases and J by 5 bases, with 12 bases between them. CDR3 nucleotides: TGTGCCAGCGTGTTTGTGCTGAATGAAAAACTGTTTTTT. Residues: CASVFVLNEKLFF.

This clonotype was counted ten times or more. This chain joins TRBV7-9 and TRBJ2-7; 7 bases map to TRBD1. This CDR3 has 15 amino acids. V was clipped by 1 base and J by 4 bases; unmatched bases: 7. Germline values: CDR1 SEHNR, CDR2 FQNEAQ (reference sequence). In DNA, the CDR3 is TGTGCCAGCAGCTTAGGGCAAGGGACAGTATACGAGCAGTACTTC. Translating gives CASSLGQGTVYEQYF.

The sample holds many counts of this clonotype. The J gene is TRBJ2-7, the V gene TRBV3-1, with D uncertain. CDR3 length: 14 amino acids. Trimming removed 1 base at V and 3 bases at J, with 10 bases between. Germline CDR1 LGHDT, CDR2 YNNKEL (reference sequence). The CDR3 coding sequence is TGTGCCAGCAGCCAAGCTTGGGCGAGCTACGAGCAGTACTTC. Encoded protein: CASSQAWASYEQYF.

This clonotype was detected ten times or more. This chain connects TRBV10-3 to TRBJ2-7; 7 bases align to TRBD2. Unmatched junction bases numbered 13, after V lost 3 bases and J lost 2 bases. CDR1 is ENHRY, CDR2 SYGVKD, per germline. CDR3 length: 17 amino acids. As DNA, the CDR3 is TGTGCCATCAGTGATGGCCCCCAGCGGGACCCTCCCTACGAGCAGTACTTC. This translates into CAISDGPQRDPPYEQYF.

This clonotype was detected only a few times. The chain couples TRBV27 to TRBJ2-5, with 14 positions matching TRBD2. The CDR3 covers 15 residues. CDR1 and CDR2 (germline): MNHEY, SMNVEV (reference sequence). Losses at the gene ends were 6 bases for V and 3 bases for J; bases not matched to a gene: 3. In DNA form, the CDR3 reads TGTGCCAGCAGACTGGGACTAGCGGGAGAAGAGACCCAGTACTTC. Its protein is CASRLGLAGEETQYF.

In its sample, this clonotype was seen many times. The chain recombines TRBV24-1 with TRBJ2-6; D not resolved. The germline V gene encodes CDR1 KGHDR and CDR2 SFDVKD. V lost 1 base, J lost 0 bases, and 3 bases lay in between. The CDR3 totals 15 residues. CDR3 in DNA: TGTGCCACCAGTGATTTATCCTCTGGGGCCAACGTCCTGACTTTC. Translation: CATSDLSSGANVLTF.

This chain links TRBV4-3 with TRBJ2-7, with 9 nucleotides matching TRBD2. This CDR3 contains 16 residues. Trimming took 0 bases from V and 2 from J; bases not matched to a gene: 5. Looked up from germline, CDR1 is LGHNA and CDR2 is YSLEER. The CDR3 loop is CASSQEGSSGAYEQYF. The CDR3 region has the DNA TGCGCCAGCAGCCAAGAAGGGTCTAGCGGGGCCTACGAGCAGTACTTC.

This clonotype was observed a handful of times. This clone may be a read error of a much larger clone one base away. The genes are TRBV10-3 and TRBJ2-5; D is unclear. This CDR3 region has 15 residues. The germline CDR1 and CDR2 sequences are ENHRY and SYGVKD. V lost 5 bases, J lost 5 bases, and 18 bases lay in between. The CDR3 nucleotides read TGTGCCATCAGTTCTCCCCGCGAAGCCCGCGAGACCCAGTACTTC. It specifies CAISSPREARETQYF.

This clonotype was counted at least ten times. This chain uses TRBV19 with TRBJ1-4, with D possibly being TRBD1 (5 bases). Germline lookup yields CDR1 LNHDA and CDR2 SQIVND (reference sequence). V lost 3 bases, J lost 4 bases, and 15 bases lay in between. The CDR3 loop spans 16 amino acids. CDR3 bases: TGTGCCAGTAGTATCGAGACAGCAGACGATAATGAAAAACTGTTTTTT. It yields the protein CASSIETADDNEKLFF.

This sequence joins TRBV15 and TRBJ1-1; 10 positions agree with TRBD1. The length of the CDR3 is 17 residues. V lost 6 bases and J lost 4; bases outside the gene matches: 14. CDR1 is LNHNV, CDR2 YYDKDF, per germline (reference sequence). The chain's CDR3 is CATSTGTGAPLGTEAFF. CDR3 bases: TGTGCCACCAGTACCGGGACAGGGGCGCCTTTGGGCACTGAAGCTTTCTTT.

V usage is TRBV5-1 and J usage is TRBJ2-7; 10 bases are shared with TRBD2. Trimming at V came to 4 bases and at J to 0 bases, leaving 13 bases not matched to a gene. Germline lookup yields CDR1 SGHRS and CDR2 YFSETQ. The CDR3 loop spans 18 amino acids. The CDR3 loop is CASSPWLAGVVPSYEQYF. The DNA of the CDR3 is TGCGCCAGCAGCCCCTGGCTAGCGGGAGTGGTCCCCTCCTACGAGCAGTACTTC. The full variable domain, rest sourced from reference TRBV5-1 and TRBJ2-7, is KAGVTQTPRYLIKTRGQQVTLSCSPISGHRSVSWYQQTPGQGLQFLFEYFSETQRNKGNFPGRFSGRQFSNSRSEMNVSTLELGDSALYLCASSPWLAGVVPSYEQYFGPGTRLTVT.

There are many counts of this clonotype. V is TRBV6-5 and J is TRBJ1-5; 10 bases line up with TRBD1. V lost 5 bases to trimming and J lost 5 bases; unmatched junction nucleotides: 9. CDR1 is MNHEY, CDR2 SVGAGI, per germline. This CDR3 is 16 amino acids long. CDR3: CASSEAWDRGDQPQHF. The CDR3, as DNA: TGTGCCAGCAGTGAAGCTTGGGACAGGGGCGATCAGCCCCAGCATTTT.

The rearrangement joins TRBV9 to TRBJ1-3; D is uncertain. The V gene's germline CDR1 is SGDLS and CDR2 YYNGEE. The V gene lost 0 bases and the J gene lost 9 bases, with 13 bases spanning the gap. The CDR3 is made up of 14 amino acids. CDR3 amino acids: CASSVGGSGSTIYF. The CDR3 region has the DNA TGTGCCAGCAGCGTAGGGGGTAGCGGGAGCACCATATATTTT.

The chain carries TRBV20-1 and TRBJ1-3; 11 bases fit TRBD1. There are 17 residues in the CDR3. Unmatched junction bases numbered 6, after V lost 2 bases and J lost 0 bases. Per germline, CDR1 DFQATT and CDR2 SNEGSKA (reference sequence). CDR3 bases: TGCAGTGCTAGACCAGTGGACAGGGGGCACTCTGGAAACACCATATATTTT. Its translation: CSARPVDRGHSGNTIYF.

The chain joins TRBV24-1 to TRBJ1-5; 10 bases map to TRBD1. V was clipped by 3 bases and J by 5 bases; unmatched bases: 6. Per the germline V gene, CDR1 is KGHDR and CDR2 is SFDVKD. The CDR3 is made up of 16 amino acids. CDR3 amino acids: CATSDPGTGADQPQHF. As DNA, the CDR3 is TGTGCCACCAGTGATCCTGGGACAGGGGCGGATCAGCCCCAGCATTTT.

This clonotype appeared many times. A read error may account for a junction end that differs from germline. The rearrangement links TRBV3-1 to TRBJ1-2; D is undetermined. Per germline, CDR1 LGHDT and CDR2 YNNKEL (reference sequence). The CDR3 is 11 residues long. The CDR3 here is CASSQDGRHFF. As DNA, the CDR3 is TGTGCCAGCAGCCAAGACGGCAGGCACTTCTTC.

Many counts were recorded for this clonotype. The chain links TRBV6-5 to TRBJ1-6; TRBD1 aligns across 7 bases. This CDR3 contains 16 residues. V was pared by 3 bases and J by 8 bases, with 10 bases of the junction left unmatched. CDR1 MNHEY and CDR2 SVGAGI come from the germline V gene. CDR3 protein: CASSYFTDRRYSPLHF. In DNA form, the CDR3 reads TGTGCCAGCAGTTATTTTACGGACAGGAGATATTCACCCCTCCACTTT.